The 21 T cell receptor beta chains listed next were all sequenced from one sample in a study of cytomegalovirus exposure and HLA in healthy donors (dated by TCRdb to the late 2010s). The library was produced with the immunoSEQ multiplex PCR assay. The multiplex PCR relied on a mix of 60 forward primers for TCR Vbeta segments and 13 reverse primers for TCR Jbeta segments. TCRdb stores this immuneACCESS table with in-frame sequences only. Part of the clones is absent; in the studies checked, under half of the shortfall reflects unresolved V genes, and no reason is known for the rest. Counted in this sample were roughly 130,000 clones; roughly 72% of them appeared once. The top ten hold 1.5% to 2% of the sample. Sequences were obtained from PBMCs. The receptors here all came from a man in his forties or fifties in good health and CMV-seronegative.

The CDR3 reads CASSQTIDRSYEQYF. The CDR3 DNA follows: TGTGCCAGCAGCCAAACGATCGACAGGTCCTACGAGCAGTACTTC. V usage is TRBV7-2 and J usage is TRBJ2-7, with D possibly TRBD1 on 6 matching bases. The CDR3 length is 15 residues. The germline V and J ends were trimmed by 5 bases and 1 base, with 15 bases remaining between them. In germline, CDR1 is SGHTA, CDR2 FQGNSA.

Notes on this clone: The germline gene is not matched at one end of the junction; a read error may be the cause. V usage is TRBV7-9 and J usage is TRBJ2-1; tentative D call: TRBD2 (6 bases). The CDR3 length is 11 residues. Germline V gives CDR1 SEHNR, CDR2 FQNEAQ (reference sequence). This CDR3 reads CSSRRDSEQFF. The CDR3 bases are TGTTCCAGCCGTAGGGACTCTGAGCAGTTCTTC.

This clone was seen more than once but under ten times. V gene TRBV5-6 combines with J gene TRBJ1-1; 8 positions agree with TRBD1. The V gene's germline CDR1 is SGHDT and CDR2 YYEEEE. The CDR3 is made up of 15 amino acids. With V trimmed by 4 bases and J by 0 bases, 5 bases remained unmatched. The CDR3 loop is CASSPWDRMNTEAFF. Written as DNA, the CDR3 is TGTGCCAGCAGCCCTTGGGACAGGATGAACACTGAAGCTTTCTTT.

This chain links TRBV10-2 with TRBJ2-3, with TRBD2 matching 11 bases. Germline CDR1 and CDR2: WSHSY and SAAADI. The CDR3 totals 19 residues. V trimming: 3 bases; J trimming: 2 bases; junction bases outside the gene matches: 13. The CDR3 nucleotides read TGCGCCAGCAGTGACGGCCCTCACGGGACTAGCGGACCCACAGATACGCAGTATTTT. Encoded protein: CASSDGPHGTSGPTDTQYF.

The V gene is TRBV6-1, the J gene TRBJ2-7, with unresolved D. The CDR3 has 11 amino acids. Germline CDR1 is MNHNS and CDR2 is SASEGT. V lost 4 bases to trimming and J lost 3 bases, with 4 bases between them. CDR3 region: CASSVHYEQYF. CDR3 sequence (DNA): TGTGCCAGCAGTGTCCACTACGAGCAGTACTTC.

This chain uses TRBV4-1 with TRBJ2-3, with TRBD2 as a possible D gene (6 bases). CDR3 size: 20 residues. The V gene lost 3 bases and the J gene lost 4 bases, with 29 bases spanning the gap. Per germline, CDR1 MGHRA and CDR2 YSYEKL. CDR3 DNA sequence: TGCGCCAGCAGCCATACCGGGGGACGCCAGGGCCCTTTTCGCTCAGATACGCAGTATTTT. Its protein is CASSHTGGRQGPFRSDTQYF.

The chain uses TRBV23-1 and TRBJ2-3; 10 bases match TRBD1. TRBV23-1 is classed as an ORF, of uncertain function. The length of the CDR3 is 17 residues. V trimming: 4 bases; J trimming: 3 bases; junction bases outside the gene matches: 10. CDR3 DNA sequence: TGCGCCAGCAGTCCAAAACCCCCGGGACAGGGGACAGATACGCAGTATTTT. It encodes CASSPKPPGQGTDTQYF.

The gene calls are TRBV6-1 and TRBJ1-4, with a tentative D call TRBD1 (5 bases). CDR3 length equals 14 residues. Trimming took 0 bases from V and 8 from J, leaving 10 bases between them. In germline, CDR1 is MNHNS, CDR2 SASEGT. The CDR3 DNA reads as TGTGCCAGCAGTGAAGCCAGGGTTTGGGAAAAACTGTTTTTT. As protein: CASSEARVWEKLFF.

The rearrangement joins TRBV20-1 to TRBJ1-2; D is uncertain. CDR1 is DFQATT, CDR2 SNEGSKA, per germline (reference sequence). The V end lost 6 bases, the J end lost 6 bases, and 8 bases lay between the germline ends. This CDR3 contains 10 residues. The CDR3 coding sequence is TGCAGTGCCTCCTCAGATGGCTACACCTTC. This gives the protein CSASSDGYTF.

This clone was seen just once. The chain combines TRBV7-9 with TRBJ2-1; 10 bases align to TRBD1. The CDR3 extends over 18 amino acids. Germline V lookup: CDR1 SEHNR, CDR2 FQNEAQ (reference sequence). V shed 5 bases and J 8 bases; nucleotides not matched to a gene: 18. The CDR3 reads CASSPGTGAVTSHHEQFF. CDR3 sequence (DNA): TGTGCCAGCAGCCCCGGGACAGGGGCTGTGACTAGCCATCATGAGCAGTTCTTC.

This clone occurred a few times. The chain links TRBV28 to TRBJ2-3; tentatively, D is TRBD2 (5 bases). The V end was cut by 6 bases, the J end by 1 base, with 14 bases between. CDR3 length equals 15 residues. The germline V gene has CDR1 MDHEN and CDR2 SYDVKM. CDR3 bases: TGTGCCAGCAGCCAGATACTAGTCGGCACAGATACGCAGTATTTT. It is translated as CASSQILVGTDTQYF.

The J gene is TRBJ2-2, the V gene TRBV4-1; the D is unclear. V was clipped by 1 base and J by 4 bases, with 7 bases between them. There are 14 residues in the CDR3. CDR1 and CDR2 (germline): MGHRA, YSYEKL. The CDR3 is CASSQVMSTGELFF. The DNA for the CDR3 is TGCGCCAGCAGCCAAGTGATGAGCACCGGGGAGCTGTTTTTT.

The rearrangement links TRBV28 to TRBJ2-5, with 10 positions matching TRBD1. The length of the CDR3 is 16 residues. Germline lookup yields CDR1 MDHEN and CDR2 SYDVKM. V trimming: 4 bases; J trimming: 4 bases; junction bases outside the gene matches: 9. CDR3 bases: TGTGCCAGCAGTTCCCTCGGACAGGGGGTTACAGAGACCCAGTACTTC. Translated: CASSSLGQGVTETQYF.

This chain connects TRBV6-5 to TRBJ1-1; 8 nucleotides line up with TRBD1. With 1 base clipped from V and 5 bases from J, the junction kept 6 bases outside the gene matches. CDR1 is MNHEY, CDR2 SVGAGI, per germline. The CDR3 is made up of 15 amino acids. CDR3 region: CASSYYWTGKTEAFF. The CDR3 DNA follows: TGTGCCAGCAGTTACTACTGGACAGGGAAAACTGAAGCTTTCTTT.

V gene TRBV5-1 combines with J gene TRBJ2-5; no reliable D call. The V gene lost 6 bases and the J gene lost 2 bases, with 14 bases spanning the gap. Looked up from germline, CDR1 is SGHRS and CDR2 is YFSETQ. CDR3 size: 14 residues. CDR3 in amino acids: CASTARTAQETQYF. In DNA form, the CDR3 reads TGCGCCAGCACCGCCCGAACTGCGCAAGAGACCCAGTACTTC.

The CDR3 DNA is TGTGCCAGCAGTTACGGGCGAACTAACACCGGGGAGCTGTTTTTT. It translates to CASSYGRTNTGELFF. The J gene is TRBJ2-2, the V gene TRBV6-5, with unresolved D. CDR3 length: 15 amino acids. Per the germline V gene, CDR1 is MNHEY and CDR2 is SVGAGI. V lost 2 bases to trimming and J lost 2 bases, with 9 bases between them.

This clone came up a few times. This rearrangement joins TRBV2 to TRBJ2-3, with D possibly being TRBD2 (5 bases). Between the trimmed V and J ends, which lost 0 bases and 6 bases, there was a span of 13 bases. CDR3 length: 15 residues. Germline V gene sequence: CDR1 SNHLY, CDR2 FYNNEI. In DNA, the CDR3 is TGTGCCAGCAGTGAAGCGCTTGGGGTAGCGGATACGCAGTATTTT. Encoded protein: CASSEALGVADTQYF.

The rearrangement links TRBV14 to TRBJ2-7, with D possibly being TRBD1 (6 bases). V shed 4 bases and J shed 3 bases, with 10 bases lying between them. CDR3 length: 13 residues. In germline, CDR1 is SGHDN, CDR2 FVKESK. CDR3 in amino acids: CASSLTQGYEQYF. The CDR3, as DNA: TGTGCCAGCAGCCTCACACAGGGCTACGAGCAGTACTTC.

This chain uses TRBV21-1 with TRBJ2-7; whether TRBD2, the table's D call, matches the DNA was not checked. TRBV21-1 is a known pseudogene. This CDR3 contains 16 residues. CDR3: CASSKVSGTTQTQQYF. Written as DNA, the CDR3 is TGTGCCAGCAGCAAAGTTAGCGGGACTACCCAGACTCAGCAGTACTTC.

Worth noting for this clone: Germline is not matched at one junction end, which may reflect a read error. V is TRBV7-9 and J is TRBJ2-3, with TRBD2 matching 10 bases. From germline, CDR1 is SEHNR and CDR2 FQNEAQ (reference sequence). The CDR3 runs 16 residues. CDR3 protein: CSSSLSAGGPTDTQYF. The CDR3 DNA reads as TGTTCCAGCAGCCTATCAGCGGGGGGGCCAACAGATACGCAGTATTTT.

The chain combines TRBV5-1 with TRBJ1-4; 8 nucleotides match TRBD1. Germline V gives CDR1 SGHRS, CDR2 YFSETQ. V trimming: 3 bases; J trimming: 5 bases; junction bases outside the gene matches: 6. CDR3 length equals 15 residues. The CDR3 bases are TGCGCCAGCAGCTCCACAGGGGGGGCGAATGAAAAACTGTTTTTT. It encodes CASSSTGGANEKLFF.